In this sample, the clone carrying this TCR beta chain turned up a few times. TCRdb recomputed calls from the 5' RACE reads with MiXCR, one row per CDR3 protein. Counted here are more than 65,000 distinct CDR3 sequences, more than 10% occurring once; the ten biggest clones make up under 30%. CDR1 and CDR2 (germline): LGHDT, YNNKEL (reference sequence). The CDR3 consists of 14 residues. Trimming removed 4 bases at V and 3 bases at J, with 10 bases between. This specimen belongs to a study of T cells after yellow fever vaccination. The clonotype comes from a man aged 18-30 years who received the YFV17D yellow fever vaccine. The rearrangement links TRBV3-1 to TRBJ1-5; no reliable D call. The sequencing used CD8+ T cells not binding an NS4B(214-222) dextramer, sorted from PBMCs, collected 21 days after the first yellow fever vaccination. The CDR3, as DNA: TGTGCCAGCAGCCGAACGGGTTTCAATCAGCCCCAGCATTTT. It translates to CASSRTGFNQPQHF.